The 23 T cell receptor beta chains below were found in one sample sequenced in a study of blood T cell repertoires in COVID-19. Sequenced by immunoSEQ multiplex PCR; TCRdb stores in-frame clones only, minus some. The sample records 90,000 to 100,000 clones, 90% being singletons. The sequenced sample was peripheral blood. Receptors were obtained from a man aged 45 to 65 with acute or convalescent COVID-19.

This sequence joins TRBV5-5 and TRBJ2-5; 7 positions agree with TRBD2. The germline gives CDR1 SGHKS, CDR2 YYEKEE (reference sequence). This CDR3 spans 15 amino acids. V dropped 5 bases and J dropped 4; count of bases not matched to a gene: 11. The CDR3: CASRGGEGPGETQYF. The CDR3 DNA reads as TGTGCCAGCAGGGGAGGGGAGGGCCCGGGAGAGACCCAGTACTTC.

The genes are TRBV6-5 and TRBJ1-2; possible D gene TRBD1, 6 bases. Looked up from germline, CDR1 is MNHEY and CDR2 is SVGAGI. The CDR3 contains 14 residues. Trimming left V 2 bases short and J 4 bases short, with 11 bases between. The CDR3 coding sequence is TGTGCCAGCAGTTACACAGGGATTGGCTATGGCTACACCTTC. Its protein product is CASSYTGIGYGYTF.

The chain has TRBV6-2 or TRBV6-3 and TRBJ2-2; D is ambiguous. Trimming removed 5 bases at V and 9 bases at J, with 10 bases between. The CDR3 spans 12 residues. Germline CDR1 and CDR2: MNHEY and SVGEGT. CDR3 in DNA: TGTGCCAGCAGTCGACCTAGTAGGGAGCTGTTTTTT. The encoded protein is CASSRPSRELFF.

This clone has only one observation. V usage is TRBV14 and J usage is TRBJ2-3; D is ambiguous. The V end was cut by 0 bases, the J end by 0 bases, with 7 bases between. This CDR3 region has 15 residues. From germline, CDR1 is SGHDN and CDR2 FVKESK. The CDR3 sequence is CASSQDRWSTDTQYF. The CDR3 DNA sequence: TGTGCCAGCAGCCAAGACAGGTGGAGCACAGATACGCAGTATTTT.

V and J are TRBV9 and TRBJ1-1, with 9 bases matching TRBD1. Germline assignment: CDR1 SGDLS and CDR2 YYNGEE. The CDR3 has 16 amino acids. V lost 2 bases, J lost 3 bases, and 8 bases stayed unmatched. CDR3 sequence: CASSVTGGGGDTEAFF. The CDR3 DNA sequence: TGTGCCAGCAGCGTTACAGGGGGCGGAGGGGACACTGAAGCTTTCTTT.

The V and J genes are TRBV7-9 and TRBJ2-1; 10 nucleotides match TRBD1. Germline trimming cut 5 bases from V and 8 bases from J; bases unmatched to any gene: 9. The CDR3 runs to 15 residues. Germline V gene lookup returns CDR1 SEHNR and CDR2 FQNEAQ (reference sequence). CDR3 protein: CASSEGQGDWDEQFF. CDR3 DNA: TGTGCCAGCAGCGAAGGACAGGGGGACTGGGATGAGCAGTTCTTC.

J is TRBJ1-5 and V is TRBV21-1; TRBD1 is the table's D call and was not checked against the DNA. TRBV21-1 is an annotated pseudogene. This CDR3 contains 15 residues. CDR3 DNA sequence: TGTGCCAGCAGCGCACAACAGGGGTGGGATCAGCCCCAGCATTTT. Its translation is CASSAQQGWDQPQHF.

The chain joins TRBV7-2 to TRBJ1-5, with TRBD1 identical over 8 bases. Germline V gene lookup returns CDR1 SGHTA and CDR2 FQGNSA. CDR3 length: 13 residues. V dropped 4 bases and J dropped 6; count of bases not matched to a gene: 2. The CDR3 reads CASSSGQGQPQHF. CDR3 coding DNA: TGTGCCAGCAGCTCCGGACAGGGTCAGCCCCAGCATTTT.

V gene TRBV6-6 combines with J gene TRBJ1-1; the D is unclear. Germline V CDR1 and CDR2: MNHNY, SVGAGI (reference sequence). The CDR3 runs 13 residues. The germline V and J ends were trimmed by 2 bases and 1 base, with 5 bases remaining between them. Written as DNA, the CDR3 is TGTGCCAGCAGTTACGGCCCGAACACTGAAGCTTTCTTT. This encodes CASSYGPNTEAFF.

This clone was counted only a few times. DNA of the CDR3: TGCGCCAGCAGCTTGGACAACAGGGTCGATAACTATGGCTACACCTTC. Protein product: CASSLDNRVDNYGYTF. V usage is TRBV5-1 and J usage is TRBJ1-2, with a possible D match to TRBD1 (6 bases). With 0 bases removed from V and 1 base from J, the gap between germline ends came to 13 bases. Germline V lookup: CDR1 SGHRS, CDR2 YFSETQ. The CDR3 consists of 16 residues.

The CDR3 loop is CASSHKGLHNEQFF. As DNA, the CDR3 is TGTGCCAGCAGCCACAAGGGGCTCCACAATGAGCAGTTCTTC. The V and J genes are TRBV6-5 and TRBJ2-1; TRBD1 is a possible D gene (5 bases). Looked up from germline, CDR1 is MNHEY and CDR2 is SVGAGI. V lost 6 bases and J 5 bases, leaving 14 bases between the germline ends. This CDR3 comprises 14 residues.

The genes are TRBV6-6 and TRBJ1-6; TRBD1 agrees at 8 bases. Germline-derived CDR1 and CDR2 are MNHNY and SVGAGI (reference sequence). The CDR3 has 14 residues. Germline trimming cut 6 bases from V and 9 bases from J; bases unmatched to any gene: 7. Here the CDR3 reads CASSQGQGFSPLHF. The CDR3, as DNA: TGTGCCAGCAGCCAAGGACAGGGATTTTCACCCCTCCACTTT.

The rearrangement joins TRBV18 to TRBJ2-1; 12 bases line up with TRBD2. This CDR3 has 16 residues. The ends lost 7 bases at V and 7 bases at J; junction bases unmatched: 11. Per germline, CDR1 KGHSH and CDR2 LQKENI. The CDR3: CASCALTSGSSNEQFF. In nucleotides, the CDR3 is TGTGCCAGCTGCGCCCTGACTAGCGGGAGTTCAAATGAGCAGTTCTTC.

The V call is TRBV7-2, the J call TRBJ1-1; 10 bases align to TRBD1. Germline-derived CDR1 and CDR2 are SGHTA and FQGNSA. The CDR3 has 15 residues. After removal of 3 bases from V and 4 bases from J, the junction contained 5 bases not matched to a gene. CDR3 in amino acids: CASSLTGGQSTEAFF. DNA of the CDR3: TGTGCCAGCAGCTTGACAGGGGGCCAGAGCACTGAAGCTTTCTTT.

The V call is TRBV27, the J call TRBJ2-4, with D possibly being TRBD1 (6 bases). The length of the CDR3 is 12 residues. V was pared by 3 bases and J by 10 bases, with 10 bases between. Per the germline V gene, CDR1 is MNHEY and CDR2 is SMNVEV (reference sequence). The CDR3 here is CASSFLQGIQYF. CDR3 nucleotides: TGTGCCAGCAGTTTCCTCCAGGGGATTCAGTACTTC.

This clone has a handful of counts. V usage is TRBV6-1 and J usage is TRBJ1-5, with D hard to call. The CDR3 runs to 16 residues. Trimming left V 2 bases short and J 4 bases short, with 15 bases between. Germline CDR1 MNHNS, CDR2 SASEGT. The CDR3, as DNA: TGTGCCAGCAGTGAAAGAGGAGAAGATAGGAATCAGCCCCAGCATTTT. Encoded protein: CASSERGEDRNQPQHF.

The CDR3 protein is CASSPIGGDTEAFF. The CDR3 coding sequence is TGTGCCAGCTCACCAATCGGGGGAGACACTGAAGCTTTCTTT. This chain connects TRBV18 to TRBJ1-1; weak D call: TRBD1 (5 bases). The CDR3 totals 14 residues. Per germline, CDR1 KGHSH and CDR2 LQKENI. V lost 2 bases and J 3 bases, leaving 10 bases between the germline ends.

The rearrangement links TRBV6-5 to TRBJ1-1; D uncertain. Trimming took 7 bases from V and 2 from J, leaving 11 bases between them. This CDR3 is 13 amino acids long. Germline V lookup: CDR1 MNHEY, CDR2 SVGAGI. CDR3 in DNA: TGTGCCAGCAATTCGAACAGCAACACTGAAGCTTTCTTT. Its translation is CASNSNSNTEAFF.

This rearrangement joins TRBV2 to TRBJ1-4; the match to TRBD1 covers 7 bases. The CDR3 runs 15 residues. In germline, CDR1 is SNHLY, CDR2 FYNNEI. V lost 5 bases, J lost 1 base, and 4 bases stayed unmatched. CDR3 DNA sequence: TGTGCCAGCAGTAACGGACAGGAAACTAATGAAAAACTGTTTTTT. Translation gives CASSNGQETNEKLFF.

The V call is TRBV11-2, the J call TRBJ1-1; TRBD1 matches 9 bases. CDR1 SGHAT and CDR2 FQNNGV come from the germline V gene. The CDR3 contains 17 residues. Unmatched junction bases numbered 13, after V lost 5 bases and J lost 3 bases. CDR3 region: CASSRAMGQGADTEAFF. The CDR3 bases are TGTGCCAGCAGCCGCGCTATGGGACAGGGAGCAGACACTGAAGCTTTCTTT.

This chain uses TRBV5-1 with TRBJ2-5; 7 bases agree with TRBD2. This CDR3 is built from 15 residues. Germline CDR1 reads SGHRS; CDR2 reads YFSETQ. V shed 2 bases and J 2 bases; nucleotides not matched to a gene: 6. The CDR3 DNA sequence: TGCGCCAGCAGCTTCCCAGCGGGATTTCAAGAGACCCAGTACTTC. Translated: CASSFPAGFQETQYF.

The rearrangement links TRBV4-1 to TRBJ2-1; the D gene is possibly TRBD1 (6 bases). The CDR3 covers 12 residues. Germline CDR1 is MGHRA and CDR2 is YSYEKL. With 3 bases removed from V and 7 bases from J, the gap between germline ends came to 7 bases. CDR3 bases: TGCGCCAGCAGCCATACAGGGAATGAGCAGTTCTTC. It codes for CASSHTGNEQFF.

This chain links TRBV7-2 with TRBJ1-2; 7 bases are a match to TRBD1. The CDR3 consists of 13 residues. V shed 4 bases and J 8 bases; nucleotides not matched to a gene: 7. Germline CDR1 is SGHTA and CDR2 is FQGNSA. The chain's CDR3 is CASSSDRVLGYTF. In nucleotides, the CDR3 is TGTGCCAGCAGCTCTGACAGGGTGCTCGGCTACACCTTC.